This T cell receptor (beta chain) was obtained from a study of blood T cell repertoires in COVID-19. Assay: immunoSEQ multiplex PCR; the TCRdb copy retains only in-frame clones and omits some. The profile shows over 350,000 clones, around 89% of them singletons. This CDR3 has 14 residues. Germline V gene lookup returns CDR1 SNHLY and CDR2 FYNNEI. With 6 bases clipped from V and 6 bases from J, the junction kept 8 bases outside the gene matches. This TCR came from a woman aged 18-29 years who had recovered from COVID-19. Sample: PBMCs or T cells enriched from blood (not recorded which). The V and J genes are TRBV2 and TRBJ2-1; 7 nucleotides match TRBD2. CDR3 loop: CASSFQGGVNEQFF. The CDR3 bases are TGTGCCAGCAGCTTCCAGGGAGGGGTCAATGAGCAGTTCTTC.